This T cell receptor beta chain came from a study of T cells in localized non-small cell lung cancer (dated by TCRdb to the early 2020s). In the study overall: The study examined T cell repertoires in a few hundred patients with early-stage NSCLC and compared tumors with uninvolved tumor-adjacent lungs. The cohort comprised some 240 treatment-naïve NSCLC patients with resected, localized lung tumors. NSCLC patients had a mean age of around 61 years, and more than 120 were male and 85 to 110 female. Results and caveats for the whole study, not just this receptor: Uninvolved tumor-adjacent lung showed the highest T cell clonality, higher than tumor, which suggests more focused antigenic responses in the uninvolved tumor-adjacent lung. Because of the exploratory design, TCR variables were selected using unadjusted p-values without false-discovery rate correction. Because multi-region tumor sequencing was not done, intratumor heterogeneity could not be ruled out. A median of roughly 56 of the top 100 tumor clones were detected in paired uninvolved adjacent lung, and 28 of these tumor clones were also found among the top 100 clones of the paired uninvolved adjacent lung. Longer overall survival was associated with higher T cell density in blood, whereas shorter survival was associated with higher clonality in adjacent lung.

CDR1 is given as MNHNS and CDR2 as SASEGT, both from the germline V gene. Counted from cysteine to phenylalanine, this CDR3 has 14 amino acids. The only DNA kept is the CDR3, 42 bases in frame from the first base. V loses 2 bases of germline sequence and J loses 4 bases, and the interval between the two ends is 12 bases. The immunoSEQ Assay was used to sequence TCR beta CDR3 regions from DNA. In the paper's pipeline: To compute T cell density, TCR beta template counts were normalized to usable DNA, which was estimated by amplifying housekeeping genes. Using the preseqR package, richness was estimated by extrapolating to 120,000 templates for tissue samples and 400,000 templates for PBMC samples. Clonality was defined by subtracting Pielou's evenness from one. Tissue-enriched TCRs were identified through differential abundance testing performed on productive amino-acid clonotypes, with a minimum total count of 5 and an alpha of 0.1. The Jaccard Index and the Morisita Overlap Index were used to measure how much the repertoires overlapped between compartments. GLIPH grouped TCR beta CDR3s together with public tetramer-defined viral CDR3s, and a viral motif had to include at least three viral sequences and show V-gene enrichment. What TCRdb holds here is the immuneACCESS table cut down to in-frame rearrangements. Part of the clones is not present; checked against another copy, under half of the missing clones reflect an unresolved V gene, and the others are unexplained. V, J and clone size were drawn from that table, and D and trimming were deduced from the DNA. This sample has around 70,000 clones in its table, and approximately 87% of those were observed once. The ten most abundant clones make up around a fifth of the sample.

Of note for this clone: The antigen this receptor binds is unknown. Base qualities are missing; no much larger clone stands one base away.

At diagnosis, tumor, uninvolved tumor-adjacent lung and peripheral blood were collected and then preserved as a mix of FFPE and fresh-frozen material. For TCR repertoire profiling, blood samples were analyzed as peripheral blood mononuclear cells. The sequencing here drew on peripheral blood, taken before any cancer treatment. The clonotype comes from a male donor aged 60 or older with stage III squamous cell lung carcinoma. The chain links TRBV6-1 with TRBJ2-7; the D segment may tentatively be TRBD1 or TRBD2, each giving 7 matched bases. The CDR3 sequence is CASSERRGGYEQYF. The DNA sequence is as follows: TGTGCCAGCAGTGAACGCAGGGGGGGTTACGAGCAGTACTTC.